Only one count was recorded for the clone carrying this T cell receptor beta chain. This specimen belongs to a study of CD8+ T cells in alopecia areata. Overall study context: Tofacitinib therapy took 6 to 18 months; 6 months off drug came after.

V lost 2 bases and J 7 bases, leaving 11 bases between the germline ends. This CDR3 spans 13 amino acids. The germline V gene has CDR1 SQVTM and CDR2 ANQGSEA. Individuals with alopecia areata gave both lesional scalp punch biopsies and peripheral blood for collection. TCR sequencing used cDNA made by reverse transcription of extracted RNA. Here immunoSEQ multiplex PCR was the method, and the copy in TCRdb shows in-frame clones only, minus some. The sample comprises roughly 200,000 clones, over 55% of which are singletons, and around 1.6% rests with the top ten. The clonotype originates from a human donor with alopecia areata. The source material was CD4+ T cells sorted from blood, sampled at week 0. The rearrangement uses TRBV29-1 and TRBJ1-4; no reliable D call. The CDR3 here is CSVERTVTEKLFF. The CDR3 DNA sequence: TGCAGCGTTGAACGGACCGTGACTGAAAAACTGTTTTTT.